The clone carrying this T cell receptor beta chain was counted ten times or more. The antigen remains undetermined. The sample originates from a study of blood T cells in healthy people across ages. Findings and caveats of the study: Measured against age, TCR beta diversity per million T cells decreased in a roughly linear manner.

Through a sample-barcoded 5' primer and a J-beta primer mix, a second PCR was run for roughly 7 to 12 cycles. TCRdb analysed the 5' RACE reads with MiXCR anew, one entry per CDR3 protein. Among about 1.4 million distinct CDR3 sequences, approximately 59% were seen once, and the ten largest hold approximately 7%. Sequencing input: blood. The source is a man aged 18 to 30 in good health.

The CDR3 DNA is TGTGCCAGCAGTGACTCAGCCGGGGGCTCCACCGGGGAGCTGTTTTTT. Translation gives CASSDSAGGSTGELFF. V usage is TRBV6-4 and J usage is TRBJ2-2; D is perhaps TRBD1 or TRBD2 (6 bases each). Germline values: CDR1 MRHNA, CDR2 SNTAGT. The CDR3 runs 16 residues. V lost 0 bases and J lost 4, with 12 bases in between.